The rows below give T cell receptor beta chains drawn from one sample of a study of T cells in Graves' hyperthyroidism and ophthalmopathy. TCRdb re-called the multiplex PCR reads with MiXCR, one entry per CDR3 protein. This table has around 500,000 distinct CDR3 sequences, around a fifth appearing once. Sequenced material: blood. These TCRs come from an older woman with Graves' ophthalmopathy. CDR3s include the opening cysteine and the closing phenylalanine or tryptophan. Fields, in order: V gene, D gene, J gene, CDR3 length, CDR3 protein. D genes are given only for firm matches.

v_call: TRBV18; d_call: .; j_call: TRBJ2-7; cdr3_length: 15; cdr3_aa: CASSVGQGGPYEQYF
v_call: TRBV20-1; d_call: TRBD2; j_call: TRBJ2-7; cdr3_length: 16; cdr3_aa: CSARGGGRGPSYEQYF
v_call: TRBV3-1; d_call: TRBD2; j_call: TRBJ2-1; cdr3_length: 14; cdr3_aa: CASSHSGNGNEQFF
v_call: TRBV19; d_call: .; j_call: TRBJ2-1; cdr3_length: 14; cdr3_aa: CASNTGTSYNEQFF
v_call: TRBV5-6; d_call: .; j_call: TRBJ1-2; cdr3_length: 14; cdr3_aa: CASSLVLGKDGYTF
v_call: TRBV19; d_call: TRBD2; j_call: TRBJ2-3; cdr3_length: 17; cdr3_aa: CASSIRLAGGITDTQYF
v_call: TRBV5-4; d_call: TRBD1; j_call: TRBJ2-7; cdr3_length: 13; cdr3_aa: CASSAGQGYEQYF
v_call: TRBV24-1; d_call: .; j_call: TRBJ1-4; cdr3_length: 15; cdr3_aa: CATSDHGGPNEKLFF
v_call: TRBV5-1; d_call: TRBD1; j_call: TRBJ2-7; cdr3_length: 14; cdr3_aa: CASSFSGGRDEQYF
v_call: TRBV19; d_call: TRBD1; j_call: TRBJ2-2; cdr3_length: 15; cdr3_aa: CASTGTGSYTGELFF
v_call: TRBV30; d_call: .; j_call: TRBJ2-7; cdr3_length: 14; cdr3_aa: CASTLGPSSYEQYF
v_call: TRBV12-3/TRBV12-4; d_call: .; j_call: TRBJ1-4; cdr3_length: 14; cdr3_aa: CASSFKGGDEKLFF
v_call: TRBV27; d_call: .; j_call: TRBJ2-5; cdr3_length: 16; cdr3_aa: CASSPPGGKSQETQYF
v_call: TRBV30; d_call: .; j_call: TRBJ1-3; cdr3_length: 11; cdr3_aa: CAWISGNTIYF
v_call: TRBV28; d_call: TRBD2; j_call: TRBJ2-5; cdr3_length: 14; cdr3_aa: CASSVPGGQETQYF
v_call: TRBV28; d_call: .; j_call: TRBJ1-4; cdr3_length: 13; cdr3_aa: CASSPRGFEKLFF
v_call: TRBV7-2; d_call: TRBD1; j_call: TRBJ1-1; cdr3_length: 16; cdr3_aa: CASSSDRDRGPTEAFF
v_call: TRBV6-1; d_call: .; j_call: TRBJ1-6; cdr3_length: 12; cdr3_aa: CASSAWNSPLHF
v_call: TRBV3-1; d_call: .; j_call: TRBJ1-1; cdr3_length: 12; cdr3_aa: CASSQDVRRAFF
v_call: TRBV4-1; d_call: .; j_call: TRBJ1-1; cdr3_length: 14; cdr3_aa: CASSQPGRNTEAFF
v_call: TRBV3-1; d_call: TRBD2; j_call: TRBJ2-7; cdr3_length: 13; cdr3_aa: CASSLRGAGEQYF
v_call: TRBV4-2; d_call: .; j_call: TRBJ1-1; cdr3_length: 17; cdr3_aa: CASSQDLLGTASGKAFF
v_call: TRBV30; d_call: .; j_call: TRBJ1-2; cdr3_length: 15; cdr3_aa: CAWSRPGRGTNGYTF
v_call: TRBV20-1; d_call: .; j_call: TRBJ2-1; cdr3_length: 14; cdr3_aa: CSARLPAAYNEQFF
v_call: TRBV5-6; d_call: .; j_call: TRBJ2-2; cdr3_length: 16; cdr3_aa: CASSAVPGPFSGELFF
v_call: TRBV6-2/TRBV6-3; d_call: TRBD1; j_call: TRBJ2-1; cdr3_length: 16; cdr3_aa: CASSYSRTGDYNEQFF
v_call: TRBV5-1; d_call: .; j_call: TRBJ2-7; cdr3_length: 14; cdr3_aa: CASSPRLDRYEQYF
v_call: TRBV27; d_call: TRBD1; j_call: TRBJ1-5; cdr3_length: 13; cdr3_aa: CASSPTGLQPQHF
v_call: TRBV15; d_call: .; j_call: TRBJ2-3; cdr3_length: 16; cdr3_aa: CATSRDSRQSTDTQYF
v_call: TRBV19; d_call: TRBD2; j_call: TRBJ2-3; cdr3_length: 15; cdr3_aa: CASSKLAGDTDTQYF
v_call: TRBV7-9; d_call: .; j_call: TRBJ1-5; cdr3_length: 13; cdr3_aa: CASSPNEYQPQHF
v_call: TRBV9; d_call: .; j_call: TRBJ2-1; cdr3_length: 16; cdr3_aa: CASSVERRAPYNEQFF
v_call: TRBV6-1; d_call: TRBD2; j_call: TRBJ2-7; cdr3_length: 15; cdr3_aa: CASSEVSGRAQEQYF
v_call: TRBV28; d_call: TRBD1; j_call: TRBJ2-2; cdr3_length: 16; cdr3_aa: CASSPRQGVNTGELFF
v_call: TRBV10-3; d_call: .; j_call: TRBJ2-2; cdr3_length: 17; cdr3_aa: CAISESVVGSNTGELFF
v_call: TRBV28; d_call: .; j_call: TRBJ2-7; cdr3_length: 14; cdr3_aa: CASSPPLVPYEQYF
v_call: TRBV11-2; d_call: .; j_call: TRBJ2-1; cdr3_length: 15; cdr3_aa: CASSLGRGRYNEQFF
v_call: TRBV2; d_call: TRBD2; j_call: TRBJ2-3; cdr3_length: 16; cdr3_aa: CASSETSGIQTDTQYF
v_call: TRBV7-2; d_call: TRBD2; j_call: TRBJ2-1; cdr3_length: 15; cdr3_aa: CASSLLSGVYNEQFF
v_call: TRBV6-6; d_call: .; j_call: TRBJ1-5; cdr3_length: 14; cdr3_aa: CASSYPLQGQPQHF
v_call: TRBV2; d_call: TRBD1; j_call: TRBJ2-2; cdr3_length: 15; cdr3_aa: CASSGTGGNTGELFF
v_call: TRBV2; d_call: .; j_call: TRBJ2-2; cdr3_length: 16; cdr3_aa: CASSVQGSGNTGELFF
v_call: TRBV27; d_call: .; j_call: TRBJ2-5; cdr3_length: 14; cdr3_aa: CASSPRITAETQYF
v_call: TRBV27; d_call: .; j_call: TRBJ2-5; cdr3_length: 13; cdr3_aa: CASRGEFGETQYF
v_call: TRBV7-2; d_call: .; j_call: TRBJ2-3; cdr3_length: 15; cdr3_aa: CASSLEDPPYNTQYF
v_call: TRBV6-1; d_call: .; j_call: TRBJ1-1; cdr3_length: 17; cdr3_aa: CASSEAIGARGKTEAFF
v_call: TRBV6-2/TRBV6-3; d_call: TRBD2; j_call: TRBJ2-3; cdr3_length: 13; cdr3_aa: CASTGLAADTRYF
v_call: TRBV9; d_call: .; j_call: TRBJ1-2; cdr3_length: 15; cdr3_aa: CASSVDYSPNYGYTF
v_call: TRBV9; d_call: .; j_call: TRBJ2-1; cdr3_length: 12; cdr3_aa: CASSAGGAEQFF
v_call: TRBV4-3; d_call: TRBD1; j_call: TRBJ2-7; cdr3_length: 16; cdr3_aa: CASSQDLGTESYEQYF